The 4 T cell receptor beta chains below all came from one sample that was sequenced in a study of CD8+ T cells in alopecia areata (dated by TCRdb to the late 2010s). Libraries came from the immunoSEQ multiplex PCR assay. To provide template for TCR sequencing, every sample had RNA extracted and reverse transcribed into cDNA. Here the immuneACCESS table is served through TCRdb, limited to in-frame sequences with V and J called. Missing clones are a known gap in these copies; in checked studies unresolved V genes cover under half, and the rest lacks a known reason. Recorded for this sample are about 110,000 clones; around 59% of them occurred a single time. The ten largest clones capture approximately 22% of the sample. The sequencing input was CD8+ T cells sorted from blood. The receptors here all came from a human donor in good health.

This clone was seen a handful of times. V usage is TRBV6-4 and J usage is TRBJ2-3; D is perhaps TRBD1 (7 bases). The germline V gene encodes CDR1 MRHNA and CDR2 SNTAGT. V was clipped by 3 bases and J by 3 bases, with 13 bases between them. This CDR3 region has 15 residues. CDR3 DNA: TGTGCCAGCAGTGAAGGCAGGGGGGAAACAGATACGCAGTATTTT. Amino acids: CASSEGRGETDTQYF.

V usage is TRBV2 and J usage is TRBJ2-7; D unresolved. Trimming left V 6 bases short and J 8 bases short, with 17 bases between. CDR3 length equals 13 residues. The V gene's germline CDR1 is SNHLY and CDR2 FYNNEI. CDR3 region: CASRDWSSPQQYF. DNA of the CDR3: TGTGCCAGCAGAGACTGGTCTTCCCCCCAGCAGTACTTC.

The CDR3 sequence is CASSLGGGLAGDLSGTDTQYF. CDR3 coding DNA: TGTGCCAGCAGCCTCGGAGGTGGGCTAGCGGGGGATTTATCAGGCACAGATACGCAGTATTTT. J is TRBJ2-3 and V is TRBV13, with 10 bases matching TRBD2. Germline V gene sequence: CDR1 PRHDT, CDR2 FYEKMQ (reference sequence). This CDR3 is built from 21 residues. The trim removed 5 bases at V and 1 base at J, leaving 21 bases unmatched.

This sequence joins TRBV25-1 and TRBJ2-5; D is possibly TRBD2 (5 bases). Trimming removed 4 bases at V and 5 bases at J, with 17 bases between. CDR3 length equals 15 residues. Germline CDR1 and CDR2: MGHDK and SYGVNS. In DNA form, the CDR3 reads TGTGCCAGCAGTGTCCCGGACTTTCGTATGGAGACCCAGTACTTC. It encodes CASSVPDFRMETQYF.